The rows below give T cell receptor beta chains drawn from one sample of a study of long-term antiretroviral therapy in people with HIV. Assay: immunoSEQ multiplex PCR; the TCRdb copy retains only in-frame clones and omits some. Found here are about 25,000 clones, around 90% of them singletons; the top ten hold around 5.3%. Sequenced material: unsorted PBMCs, taken less than 4.7 years after starting antiretroviral therapy. The receptors originated from a man in his thirties or forties with HIV. Each CDR3 is given with its conserved first and last residue. Fields, in order: D gene, J gene, clone size, CDR3 length, V gene, CDR3 DNA, CDR3 protein. The D gene is left open where the match is weak. Clone size is not always given. Where it is, it says once, few, many or a class for expanded clones.

d_gene: TRBD2
j_gene: TRBJ2-7
abundance: NA
len: 16
v_gene: TRBV5-1
CDR3nt: TGCGCCAGCAGCTGGGCCGGGACTAGCGAGACCTACGAGCAGTACTTC
CDR3aa: CASSWAGTSETYEQYF

d_gene: NA
j_gene: TRBJ1-3
abundance: NA
len: 15
v_gene: TRBV4-1
CDR3nt: TGCGCCAGCAGCCAAGCACAGATCTCTGGAAACACCATATATTTT
CDR3aa: CASSQAQISGNTIYF

d_gene: NA
j_gene: TRBJ1-4
abundance: NA
len: 13
v_gene: TRBV7-9
CDR3nt: TGTGCCAGCAGCCCAGGGGCTAATGAAAAACTGTTTTTT
CDR3aa: CASSPGANEKLFF

d_gene: TRBD1
j_gene: TRBJ1-6
abundance: few
len: 19
v_gene: TRBV19
CDR3nt: TGTGCCAGTATCATTCCGAAGGGACACGGGACAGGGGTGCGCTCACCCCTCCACTTT
CDR3aa: CASIIPKGHGTGVRSPLHF

d_gene: TRBD2
j_gene: TRBJ2-7
abundance: NA
len: 16
v_gene: TRBV27
CDR3nt: TGTGCCAGCAGTCTACTGTGGGCGGGAGAAACCTACGAGCAGTACTTC
CDR3aa: CASSLLWAGETYEQYF

d_gene: NA
j_gene: TRBJ2-3
abundance: NA
len: 16
v_gene: TRBV5-1
CDR3nt: TGCGCCAGCAGCTTGGGAGCTGGAAGCGGCACAGATACGCAGTATTTT
CDR3aa: CASSLGAGSGTDTQYF

d_gene: TRBD2
j_gene: TRBJ2-3
abundance: once
len: 16
v_gene: TRBV7-8
CDR3nt: TGTGCCAGCAGCTTCCCCGGACTAGCGTTAACAGATACGCAGTATTTT
CDR3aa: CASSFPGLALTDTQYF

d_gene: NA
j_gene: TRBJ1-1
abundance: NA
len: 13
v_gene: TRBV11-2
CDR3nt: TGTGCCAGCAGCGTTACAGGGAACACTGAAGCTTTCTTT
CDR3aa: CASSVTGNTEAFF

d_gene: TRBD2
j_gene: TRBJ2-1
abundance: NA
len: 15
v_gene: TRBV2
CDR3nt: TGTGCCAGCAGTGGTCCTAGCGGGGGAAACAATGAGCAGTTCTTC
CDR3aa: CASSGPSGGNNEQFF

d_gene: NA
j_gene: TRBJ1-1
abundance: NA
len: 15
v_gene: TRBV7-2
CDR3nt: TGTGCCAGCAGCTTAGATGAAGATATCAGCACTGAAGCTTTCTTT
CDR3aa: CASSLDEDISTEAFF

d_gene: NA
j_gene: TRBJ2-5
abundance: NA
len: 15
v_gene: TRBV7-9
CDR3nt: TGTGCCAGCAGCAAAGGGACTCTCACTGAAGAGACCCAGTACTTC
CDR3aa: CASSKGTLTEETQYF

d_gene: NA
j_gene: TRBJ2-5
abundance: once
len: 17
v_gene: TRBV4-1
CDR3nt: TGCGCCAGCAGCCAAGGAAGGGATGGGGGGAGTGGGGAGACCCAGTACTTC
CDR3aa: CASSQGRDGGSGETQYF

d_gene: NA
j_gene: TRBJ1-4
abundance: NA
len: 15
v_gene: TRBV16
CDR3nt: TGTGCCAGCAGTCGACAGTTTACTAGAGGTGAAAAACTGTTTTTT
CDR3aa: CASSRQFTRGEKLFF

d_gene: NA
j_gene: TRBJ2-7
abundance: once
len: 16
v_gene: TRBV9
CDR3nt: TGTGCCAGCAGCGGAAACTCCGGACGGGAAGTCTACGAGCAGTACTTC
CDR3aa: CASSGNSGREVYEQYF

d_gene: NA
j_gene: TRBJ1-1
abundance: NA
len: 15
v_gene: TRBV7-2
CDR3nt: TGTGCCAGCAGCTTACTCGGGGGGGGCCTCACTGAAGCTTTCTTT
CDR3aa: CASSLLGGGLTEAFF

d_gene: NA
j_gene: TRBJ1-1
abundance: NA
len: 14
v_gene: TRBV5-4
CDR3nt: TGTGCCAGCAGGGAAGAGGGGAAGAACACTGAAGCTTTCTTT
CDR3aa: CASREEGKNTEAFF

d_gene: TRBD1
j_gene: TRBJ2-1
abundance: once
len: 15
v_gene: TRBV4-2
CDR3nt: TGTGCCAGCAGCCAAGAAGACAGGGGGTGGGATGAGCAGTTCTTC
CDR3aa: CASSQEDRGWDEQFF

d_gene: TRBD1
j_gene: TRBJ2-6
abundance: once
len: 19
v_gene: TRBV2
CDR3nt: TGTGCCAGCAATACGGGACCGGGACAGGAGCCTTCTGGGGCCAACGTCCTGACTTTC
CDR3aa: CASNTGPGQEPSGANVLTF

d_gene: NA
j_gene: TRBJ1-2
abundance: NA
len: 12
v_gene: TRBV19
CDR3nt: TGTGCCACTAACAGATTCCCACTTGGCTACACCTTC
CDR3aa: CATNRFPLGYTF

d_gene: NA
j_gene: TRBJ2-5
abundance: NA
len: 16
v_gene: TRBV2
CDR3nt: TGTGCCAGCAGTGAAAGGGGGTCCTGGGCGTTAGAGACCCAGTACTTC
CDR3aa: CASSERGSWALETQYF

d_gene: NA
j_gene: TRBJ2-7
abundance: few
len: 12
v_gene: TRBV2
CDR3nt: TGTGCCAGCAAGAGCATTAATGACGAGCAGTACTTC
CDR3aa: CASKSINDEQYF

d_gene: NA
j_gene: TRBJ2-7
abundance: NA
len: 13
v_gene: TRBV5-5
CDR3nt: TGTGCCAGCAGCGTAGGTTCGACCTACGAGCAGTACTTC
CDR3aa: CASSVGSTYEQYF

d_gene: NA
j_gene: TRBJ2-2
abundance: NA
len: 14
v_gene: TRBV6-1
CDR3nt: TGTGCCAGCAGTGAGAGGGGAACAACCGGGAAGCTGTTTTTT
CDR3aa: CASSERGTTGKLFF

d_gene: TRBD1
j_gene: TRBJ1-3
abundance: NA
len: 16
v_gene: TRBV6-6
CDR3nt: TGTGCCAGCAGTACCCCCGGGACAGGGACTCTGAACACCATATATTTT
CDR3aa: CASSTPGTGTLNTIYF

d_gene: TRBD1
j_gene: TRBJ1-2
abundance: NA
len: 13
v_gene: TRBV4-2
CDR3nt: TGTGCCAGCAGTCGCGACAGGGTTGGTGGCTACACCTTC
CDR3aa: CASSRDRVGGYTF

d_gene: NA
j_gene: TRBJ2-1
abundance: NA
len: 12
v_gene: TRBV7-9
CDR3nt: TGTGCCAGCATTCTCGGGGGCTATGAGCAGTTCTTC
CDR3aa: CASILGGYEQFF

d_gene: NA
j_gene: TRBJ1-2
abundance: NA
len: 11
v_gene: TRBV19
CDR3nt: TGTGCCAGTAGTGGGGTGGATGGCTACACCTTC
CDR3aa: CASSGVDGYTF

d_gene: NA
j_gene: TRBJ2-2
abundance: NA
len: 12
v_gene: TRBV7-3
CDR3nt: TGTGCCAGCAGCTTACTCCGCGGGGAGCTGTTTTTT
CDR3aa: CASSLLRGELFF

d_gene: TRBD1
j_gene: TRBJ2-7
abundance: few
len: 14
v_gene: TRBV5-6
CDR3nt: TGTGCCAGCAGCGAAGACAGGGCCCTGGTCGAGCAGTACTTC
CDR3aa: CASSEDRALVEQYF

d_gene: TRBD2
j_gene: TRBJ2-5
abundance: NA
len: 17
v_gene: TRBV4-2
CDR3nt: TGTGCCAGCAGCCAACCACTAGCGGGAGGGCCTAAAGAGACCCAGTACTTC
CDR3aa: CASSQPLAGGPKETQYF

d_gene: NA
j_gene: TRBJ2-6
abundance: NA
len: 11
v_gene: TRBV19
CDR3nt: TGTGCCAGTAGTATATCCAACGTCCTGACTTTC
CDR3aa: CASSISNVLTF

d_gene: NA
j_gene: TRBJ2-7
abundance: few
len: 14
v_gene: TRBV27
CDR3nt: TGTGCCAGCAGTTTACTCCCCGGGGTCTACGAGCAGTACTTC
CDR3aa: CASSLLPGVYEQYF

d_gene: NA
j_gene: TRBJ2-5
abundance: NA
len: 15
v_gene: TRBV18
CDR3nt: TGTGCCAGCTCACCAGGAAGGGCAGCCCCAGAGACCCAGTACTTC
CDR3aa: CASSPGRAAPETQYF

d_gene: NA
j_gene: TRBJ2-6
abundance: NA
len: 13
v_gene: TRBV6-5
CDR3nt: TGTGCCAGCAGAAGGGGTGGGGCCAACGTCCTGACTTTC
CDR3aa: CASRRGGANVLTF

d_gene: TRBD2
j_gene: TRBJ2-3
abundance: NA
len: 18
v_gene: TRBV5-1
CDR3nt: TGCGCCAGCAGCTTGAATGTCGCGGGGGACGGAACCACAGATACGCAGTATTTT
CDR3aa: CASSLNVAGDGTTDTQYF

d_gene: NA
j_gene: TRBJ1-1
abundance: NA
len: 13
v_gene: TRBV27
CDR3nt: TGTGCCAGCAGTTCGGGGAGAAGGGCTGAAGCTTTCTTT
CDR3aa: CASSSGRRAEAFF

d_gene: NA
j_gene: TRBJ2-7
abundance: NA
len: 11
v_gene: TRBV2
CDR3nt: TGTGCCAGCAGCGCAGACTACGAGCAGTACTTC
CDR3aa: CASSADYEQYF

d_gene: NA
j_gene: TRBJ2-2
abundance: NA
len: 12
v_gene: TRBV9
CDR3nt: TGTGCCAGCAGCGTAGTTGGAGGGGAGCTGTTTTTT
CDR3aa: CASSVVGGELFF

d_gene: NA
j_gene: TRBJ1-3
abundance: NA
len: 13
v_gene: TRBV19
CDR3nt: TGTGCCAGTAGTATAAGGCCTGGAAACACCATATATTTT
CDR3aa: CASSIRPGNTIYF

d_gene: NA
j_gene: TRBJ2-5
abundance: NA
len: 13
v_gene: TRBV5-4
CDR3nt: TGTGCCAGCAGCCATGACAGTCAAGAGACCCAGTACTTC
CDR3aa: CASSHDSQETQYF

d_gene: NA
j_gene: TRBJ1-4
abundance: NA
len: 14
v_gene: TRBV19
CDR3nt: TGTGCCAGTAGTCGCCACAGCTTAAATGAAAAACTGTTTTTT
CDR3aa: CASSRHSLNEKLFF